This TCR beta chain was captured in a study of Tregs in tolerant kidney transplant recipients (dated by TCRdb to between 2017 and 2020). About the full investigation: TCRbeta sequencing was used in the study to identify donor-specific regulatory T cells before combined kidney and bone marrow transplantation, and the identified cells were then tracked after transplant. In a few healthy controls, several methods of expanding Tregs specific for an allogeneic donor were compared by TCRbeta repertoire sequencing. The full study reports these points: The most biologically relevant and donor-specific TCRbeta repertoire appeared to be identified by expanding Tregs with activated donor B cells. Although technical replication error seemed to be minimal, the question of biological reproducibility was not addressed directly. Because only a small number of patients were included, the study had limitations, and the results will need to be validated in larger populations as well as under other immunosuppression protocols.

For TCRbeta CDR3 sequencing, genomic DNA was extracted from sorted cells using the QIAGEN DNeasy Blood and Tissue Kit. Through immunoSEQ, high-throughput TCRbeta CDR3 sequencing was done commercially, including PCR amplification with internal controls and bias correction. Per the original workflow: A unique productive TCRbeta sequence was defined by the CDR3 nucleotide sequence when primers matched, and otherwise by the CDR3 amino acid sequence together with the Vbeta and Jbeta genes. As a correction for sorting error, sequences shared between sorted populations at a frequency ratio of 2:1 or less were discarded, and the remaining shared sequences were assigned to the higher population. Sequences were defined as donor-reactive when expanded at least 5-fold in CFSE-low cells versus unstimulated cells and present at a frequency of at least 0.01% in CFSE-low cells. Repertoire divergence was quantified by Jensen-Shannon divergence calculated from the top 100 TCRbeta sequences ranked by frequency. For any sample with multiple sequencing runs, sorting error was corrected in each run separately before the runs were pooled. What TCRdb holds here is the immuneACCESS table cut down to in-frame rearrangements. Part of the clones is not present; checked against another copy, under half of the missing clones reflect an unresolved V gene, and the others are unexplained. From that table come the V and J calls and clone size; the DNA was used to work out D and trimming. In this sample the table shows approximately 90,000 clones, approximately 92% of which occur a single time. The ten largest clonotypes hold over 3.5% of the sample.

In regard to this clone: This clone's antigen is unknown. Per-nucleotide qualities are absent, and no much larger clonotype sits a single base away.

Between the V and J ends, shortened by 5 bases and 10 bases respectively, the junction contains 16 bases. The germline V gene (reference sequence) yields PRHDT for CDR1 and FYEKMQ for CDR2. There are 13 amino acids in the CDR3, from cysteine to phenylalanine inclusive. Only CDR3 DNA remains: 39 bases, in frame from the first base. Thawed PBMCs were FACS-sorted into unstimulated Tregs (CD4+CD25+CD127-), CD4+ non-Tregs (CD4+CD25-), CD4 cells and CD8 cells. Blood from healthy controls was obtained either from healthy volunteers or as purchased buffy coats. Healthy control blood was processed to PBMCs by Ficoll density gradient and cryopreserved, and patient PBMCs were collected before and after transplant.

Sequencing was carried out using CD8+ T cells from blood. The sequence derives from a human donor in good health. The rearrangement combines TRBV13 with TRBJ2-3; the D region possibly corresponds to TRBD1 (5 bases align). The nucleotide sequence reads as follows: TGTGCCAGCAGCCCGCTTGACAGTATCGCGCAGTATTTT. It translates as CASSPLDSIAQYF.